The 19 T cell receptor beta chains presented below share a single source sample, sequenced in a study of technical replicates of blood from a few donors. Method: immunoSEQ multiplex PCR; TCRdb's copy keeps in-frame clones and lacks some. The sample carries 65,000 to 80,000 clones, 96% recorded once. Sequenced material: T cells isolated from PBMCs. These TCRs come from a human donor in good health.

This clone came up once. CDR3 loop: CAGGDRGWTGELFF. DNA of the CDR3: TGTGCCGGGGGGGACAGGGGATGGACCGGGGAGCTGTTTTTT. The chain recombines TRBV30 with TRBJ2-2; 10 nucleotides align to TRBD1. The V gene end was trimmed by 8 bases and the J gene end by 5 bases; junction bases not matched to a gene: 8. The CDR3 is made up of 14 amino acids. Germline values: CDR1 GTSNPN, CDR2 SVGIG (reference sequence).

The chain recombines TRBV4-1 with TRBJ2-2; 9 bases align to TRBD2. The CDR3 runs 14 residues. V lost 0 bases, J lost 7 bases, and 0 bases stayed unmatched. Germline CDR1 MGHRA, CDR2 YSYEKL. CDR3 sequence: CASSQELAGGELFF. CDR3 nucleotide sequence: TGCGCCAGCAGCCAAGAACTAGCGGGCGGGGAGCTGTTTTTT.

The chain uses TRBV2 and TRBJ1-2, with 8 bases lining up with TRBD1. V lost 6 bases to trimming and J lost 3 bases; unmatched junction nucleotides: 6. The CDR3 spans 14 residues. Germline CDR1 and CDR2: SNHLY and FYNNEI. For the CDR3, the DNA is TGTGCCAGCAGACGGACAGGGAGTGACTATGGCTACACCTTC. Protein: CASRRTGSDYGYTF.

The chain couples TRBV15 to TRBJ2-3, with TRBD2 matching over 10 bases. V shed 3 bases and J 2 bases; nucleotides not matched to a gene: 11. Looked up from germline, CDR1 is LNHNV and CDR2 is YYDKDF (reference sequence). The CDR3 spans 18 residues. The CDR3 region is CATSREAGLAATTDTQYF. The CDR3 DNA follows: TGTGCCACCAGCAGGGAGGCCGGACTAGCGGCAACCACAGATACGCAGTATTTT.

The chain carries TRBV27 and TRBJ1-4; D is ambiguous. Germline V gene sequence: CDR1 MNHEY, CDR2 SMNVEV (reference sequence). Trimming shortened V by 3 bases and J by 1 base, and 9 bases separated the two germline ends. CDR3 length: 15 amino acids. The CDR3 loop reads CASSFFGKTNEKLFF. In DNA, the CDR3 is TGTGCCAGCAGTTTTTTCGGGAAAACTAATGAAAAACTGTTTTTT.

V is TRBV5-1 and J is TRBJ2-2, with 7 bases matching TRBD1. The J segment lost 3 bases and the V segment lost 2 bases, leaving 1 base of the junction unmatched. Germline V lookup: CDR1 SGHRS, CDR2 YFSETQ. The CDR3 spans 14 residues. The CDR3 coding sequence is TGCGCCAGCAGCTTTACAGGGGACACCGGGGAGCTGTTTTTT. It yields the protein CASSFTGDTGELFF. Full variable domain (remainder filled in from reference TRBV5-1 and TRBJ2-2): KAGVTQTPRYLIKTRGQQVTLSCSPISGHRSVSWYQQTPGQGLQFLFEYFSETQRNKGNFPGRFSGRQFSNSRSEMNVSTLELGDSALYLCASSFTGDTGELFFGEGSRLTVL.

The gene calls are TRBV4-3 and TRBJ2-1; 9 positions match TRBD1. The CDR3 is 15 residues long. V trimming: 3 bases; J trimming: 7 bases; junction bases outside the gene matches: 7. Germline V gene sequence: CDR1 LGHNA, CDR2 YSLEER. In nucleotides, the CDR3 is TGCGCCAGCAGCCAGTGGGACAGGGATTCGAATGAGCAGTTCTTC. Translated: CASSQWDRDSNEQFF.

The CDR3 nucleotides read TGCGCCAGCAGCCAGATGACAGGTTACTACTACGAGCAGTACTTC. It specifies CASSQMTGYYYEQYF. This rearrangement joins TRBV4-3 to TRBJ2-7; the D gene is possibly TRBD1 (6 bases). V lost 3 bases and J lost 3, with 15 bases in between. CDR1 and CDR2 (germline): LGHNA, YSLEER. The CDR3 runs to 15 residues.

There are a few counts of this clone. V is TRBV7-6 and J is TRBJ2-1; no firm D call. Trimming shortened V by 1 base and J by 6 bases, and 7 bases separated the two germline ends. CDR3 length equals 13 residues. CDR1 is SGHVS, CDR2 FNYEAQ, per germline. The CDR3 region is CASSLGSINEQFF. In nucleotides, the CDR3 is TGTGCCAGCAGCTTAGGTTCAATCAATGAGCAGTTCTTC.

V gene TRBV12-5 combines with J gene TRBJ2-5, with D perhaps TRBD2 (5 bases). The CDR3 is 14 amino acids. Germline assignment: CDR1 LGHNT and CDR2 FRNRAP. V was clipped by 6 bases and J by 3 bases, with 14 bases between them. The CDR3 protein is CASGGDLEEETQYF. The CDR3 DNA sequence: TGTGCTAGTGGGGGAGACTTGGAGGAAGAGACCCAGTACTTC.

This clone was seen just once. This chain connects TRBV28 to TRBJ2-2, with 7 nucleotides matching TRBD1. The CDR3 contains 17 residues. Germline loops: CDR1 MDHEN, CDR2 SYDVKM. V was clipped by 5 bases and J by 1 base; unmatched bases: 10. The DNA of the CDR3 is TGTGCCAGCAGTCCCAGGGGGTGGGAGAGGAACACCGGGGAGCTGTTTTTT. This encodes CASSPRGWERNTGELFF. The entire variable domain, with the rest obtained from reference TRBV28 and TRBJ2-2, is as follows: DVKVTQSSRYLVKRTGEKVFLECVQDMDHENMFWYRQDPGLGLRLIYFSYDVKMKEKGDIPEGYSVSREKKERFSLILESASTNQTSMYLCASSPRGWERNTGELFFGEGSRLTVL.

The chain employs TRBV5-1 and TRBJ2-5; tentatively, D is TRBD1 (5 bases). The CDR3 runs 13 residues. Germline V CDR1 and CDR2: SGHRS, YFSETQ. Trimming took off 0 bases at V and 5 bases at J, with 8 bases between the two ends. The CDR3: CASSLAGRETQYF. CDR3 nucleotide sequence: TGCGCCAGCAGCTTGGCAGGGCGGGAGACCCAGTACTTC.

The V and J genes are TRBV5-1 and TRBJ2-5; the match to TRBD2 covers 7 bases. The CDR3 is made up of 14 amino acids. Germline lookup yields CDR1 SGHRS and CDR2 YFSETQ. The trim removed 4 bases at V and 5 bases at J, leaving 8 bases unmatched. CDR3 sequence: CASSATSIGETQYF. CDR3 in DNA: TGCGCCAGCAGCGCGACTAGCATAGGGGAGACCCAGTACTTC.

The rearrangement joins TRBV9 to TRBJ2-1, with D maybe TRBD2 (6 bases). The CDR3 loop spans 15 amino acids. CDR1 and CDR2 from the germline V gene are SGDLS and YYNGEE. Trimming shortened V by 3 bases and J by 4 bases, and 14 bases separated the two germline ends. CDR3 protein: CASSDRGAGYNEQFF. As DNA, the CDR3 is TGTGCCAGCAGCGATAGAGGAGCGGGTTACAATGAGCAGTTCTTC.

This sequence joins TRBV11-3 and TRBJ2-3; 8 nucleotides line up with TRBD2. Germline V CDR1 and CDR2: SGHNT, YENEEA. Trimming removed 0 bases from V and 4 bases from J; junction bases left unmatched: 6. CDR3 size: 16 residues. The CDR3 sequence: CASSLDRAAGADTQYF. DNA for the CDR3: TGTGCCAGCAGCTTAGATAGGGCAGCGGGGGCAGATACGCAGTATTTT.

The chain has TRBV28 and TRBJ2-1; 8 nucleotides line up with TRBD1. The CDR3 runs 14 residues. The V and J ends lost 6 bases and 10 bases, in that order; junction bases with no gene match: 11. CDR1 MDHEN and CDR2 SYDVKM come from the germline V gene. For the CDR3, the DNA is TGTGCCAGCAGCCAGGACAGGGTAGTCCCGGAGCAGTTCTTC. Translation: CASSQDRVVPEQFF.

This clone was detected a few times. This chain links TRBV27 with TRBJ1-1; a possible D gene is TRBD1 (6 bases). Trimming left V 5 bases short and J 3 bases short, with 13 bases between. This CDR3 has 14 amino acids. Germline CDR1 MNHEY, CDR2 SMNVEV (reference sequence). The CDR3 is CASSIGQSYTEAFF. The CDR3 coding sequence is TGTGCCAGCAGTATTGGACAGTCTTACACTGAAGCTTTCTTT.

The CDR3 nucleotides read TGTGCCAGCAGCACCTCACTAGGGACCCAGTACTTC. It translates to CASSTSLGTQYF. This chain links TRBV7-2 with TRBJ2-5, with D possibly TRBD2 on 5 matching bases. CDR3 size: 12 residues. With 5 bases removed from V and 7 bases from J, the gap between germline ends came to 11 bases. The germline gives CDR1 SGHTA, CDR2 FQGNSA.

The V and J genes are TRBV5-1 and TRBJ2-7; D uncertain. The CDR3 sequence is 14 residues long. The V gene's germline CDR1 is SGHRS and CDR2 YFSETQ. The ends were cut back, 4 bases at V and 3 bases at J, with 14 bases in the middle. DNA of the CDR3: TGCGCCAGCAGCCTTGAGAGAGTTGGCTACGAGCAGTACTTC. It yields the protein CASSLERVGYEQYF.